This T cell receptor (beta chain) was captured in a study of T-cell memory formation after mild COVID-19. Study outcomes and limitations: Second-wave clones that peaked on day 37 lacked confirmed SARS-CoV-2 specificity.

Via MiXCR, TCRdb re-called the 5' RACE reads, giving one row per CDR3 protein. The repertoire holds 550,000 to 650,000 distinct CDR3 sequences, with roughly a sixth as singletons. V was cut by 4 bases and J by 9 bases, with 8 bases left in between. This CDR3 is built from 11 residues. From germline, CDR1 is SGHRS and CDR2 YFSETQ. This clonotype has ten or more counts. The antigen is undetermined. The TCR was taken from an adult woman who had mild COVID-19 (a few samples of this study predate the infection). Cell type and time point are not known. Sequencing was performed on PBMCs or a T cell subset sorted from them (not recorded which). J is TRBJ1-5 and V is TRBV5-1; no clear D. The CDR3 loop reads CASSPCGPQHF. DNA of the CDR3: TGCGCCAGCAGCCCCTGTGGGCCCCAGCATTTT. The full variable domain, rest sourced from reference TRBV5-1 and TRBJ1-5, is KAGVTQTPRYLIKTRGQQVTLSCSPISGHRSVSWYQQTPGQGLQFLFEYFSETQRNKGNFPGRFSGRQFSNSRSEMNVSTLELGDSALYLCASSPCGPQHFGDGTRLSIL.